This T cell receptor (beta chain) was retrieved from a study of blood T cell repertoires in COVID-19. Across the whole study: Samples taken during acute and convalescent COVID-19 were collected in the United States, Italy and Spain. In each case, the material was cDNA or gDNA derived from T cells, B-cell-depleted T cells, or PBMCs.

The protocol was immunoSEQ multiplex PCR, while the TCRdb copy is restricted to in-frame clones and leaves out a portion. There are a few hundred thousand clones in the sample; around 91% occur only once, and 3.5% to 4.5% lies in the top ten. Participants' own reports of clinical history determined their cohort assignment. This sequence was found in a woman aged 18 to 35 with acute COVID-19. The sequencing sample was made of PBMCs or T cells enriched from blood (not recorded which).

CDR3 region: CASRGPTGPQTQYF. DNA of the CDR3: TGTGCCAGCAGAGGACCCACAGGGCCTCAGACCCAGTACTTC. V gene TRBV28 combines with J gene TRBJ2-5, with a weak D call TRBD1 (6 bases). The CDR3 length is 14 residues. Germline-derived CDR1 and CDR2 are MDHEN and SYDVKM. V lost 6 bases, J lost 6 bases, and 17 bases lay in between.